This T cell receptor (beta chain) was sequenced in a study of CD8+CD57+ T cells in acquired aplastic anemia. Study information: Average DNA yield from sorted CD4+ and CD8+ cells was about 3.2 ug.

Patients picked for sequencing had shown CD8+CD57+ cell expansion detected by flow cytometry. Sampling of blood occurred while the patients had still received no therapy. Profiling of TCR beta VDJ combinations and CDR3 sequences used genomic DNA as template. TCRdb re-called the reads through MiXCR, storing one row per CDR3 protein. The table shows around 210,000 distinct CDR3 sequences, with over 55% occurring only once. CDR1 is SNHLY and CDR2 is FYNNEI in the germline V gene. V was pared by 8 bases and J by 4 bases, with 7 bases of the junction left unmatched. The CDR3 sequence is 15 residues long. This chain connects TRBV2 to TRBJ2-3, with 12 bases aligning to TRBD2. Material: sorted CD4+, CD8+, or CD8+CD57+ T cells (not recorded which) from PBMCs. This sequence was found in a human donor with aplastic anemia. In DNA, the CDR3 is TGTGCCAGCTCTACTAGCGGGGGGATAGCAGATACGCAGTATTTT. Its translation: CASSTSGGIADTQYF.